Below are 24 T cell receptor beta chains sequenced from a single sample in a study of siplizumab effects on memory and regulatory T cells (dated by TCRdb to between 2018 and 2021). The library was prepared using the immunoSEQ multiplex PCR assay. The source is immuneACCESS, and TCRdb retained only in-frame sequences with V and J called. Part of the clones is not carried over; for the studies checked, unresolved V genes explain less than half of this, and the remainder is unexplained. Within this sample are about 100,000 clones, with about 94% of them counted one time only. The ten largest clones capture 1% to 1.5% of the sample. Sample: non-Treg CD4+ T cells sorted from blood. Sample cell subset or site, as interpreted from the label and publication: FACS-sorted unstimulated CD4+ non-regulatory T cells. The source of these receptors is a human donor in good health.

V gene TRBV5-4 combines with J gene TRBJ2-7, with a weak D call TRBD2 (7 bases). CDR1 and CDR2 from the germline V gene are SGHNT and YYREEE (reference sequence). This CDR3 spans 15 amino acids. V was clipped by 4 bases and J by 1 base, with 15 bases between them. CDR3 DNA: TGTGCCAGCAGCCCCGGCGGGGGCGCTTCCTACGAGCAGTACTTC. It translates to CASSPGGGASYEQYF.

The rearrangement uses TRBV10-3 and TRBJ2-5; 7 bases fit TRBD2. V trimming: 8 bases; J trimming: 2 bases; junction bases outside the gene matches: 5. CDR3 length equals 13 residues. The germline gives CDR1 ENHRY, CDR2 SYGVKD. The CDR3 loop reads CAIGRAKQETQYF. DNA for the CDR3: TGTGCCATCGGGAGGGCGAAACAAGAGACCCAGTACTTC.

In its sample, this clone was seen once. The rearrangement links TRBV6-6 to TRBJ2-7; 13 bases are shared with TRBD2. In germline, CDR1 is MNHNY, CDR2 SVGAGI (reference sequence). CDR3 length equals 13 residues. The CDR3 reads CTSGRAAGREQYF. For the CDR3, the DNA is TGTACTAGCGGGAGGGCCGCTGGGAGGGAGCAGTACTTC.

The rearrangement links TRBV6-1 to TRBJ2-7, with 10 nucleotides matching TRBD1. Germline lookup yields CDR1 MNHNS and CDR2 SASEGT. The V segment lost 4 bases and the J segment 0 bases; nucleotides outside the gene matches: 0. The CDR3 runs 14 residues. CDR3 loop: CASSGTGGSYEQYF. CDR3 coding DNA: TGTGCCAGCAGTGGGACAGGGGGCTCCTACGAGCAGTACTTC.

J is TRBJ1-2 and V is TRBV29-1; no firm D call. The V gene's germline CDR1 is SQVTM and CDR2 ANQGSEA. This CDR3 comprises 11 residues. V was pared by 6 bases and J by 9 bases, with 14 bases between. This CDR3 reads CSVSLSRSYTF. CDR3 bases: TGCAGCGTCTCACTCTCTCGGAGCTACACCTTC.

This chain joins TRBV28 and TRBJ2-4, with a possible D match to TRBD1 (6 bases). Trimming stripped 8 bases from V and 1 base from J, with 15 bases between. CDR1 and CDR2 from the germline V gene are MDHEN and SYDVKM. The CDR3 has 15 residues. DNA for the CDR3: TGTGCCAGCGGATCAGGGGTTGTGGCCAAAAACATTCAGTACTTC. Residues: CASGSGVVAKNIQYF.

CDR3 sequence: CASSLVSSGNTIYF. CDR3 nucleotide sequence: TGTGCCAGCAGCTTGGTGAGCTCTGGAAACACCATATATTTT. The chain joins TRBV5-6 to TRBJ1-3, with D unclear. The CDR3 is made up of 14 amino acids. V shed 0 bases and J shed 0 bases, with 4 bases lying between them. The germline V gene encodes CDR1 SGHDT and CDR2 YYEEEE.

The genes are TRBV5-1 and TRBJ2-1; D is perhaps TRBD1 (5 bases). The V and J ends lost 4 bases and 5 bases respectively, with 13 bases between them. Germline V lookup: CDR1 SGHRS, CDR2 YFSETQ. The CDR3 covers 14 residues. The CDR3 reads CASSIEDSHNEQFF. In nucleotides, the CDR3 is TGCGCCAGCAGCATTGAAGACAGTCACAATGAGCAGTTCTTC.

J is TRBJ2-7 and V is TRBV7-3, with D tentatively TRBD1 (5 bases). CDR3 size: 16 residues. V shed 1 base and J shed 0 bases, with 13 bases lying between them. Germline CDR1 is SGHTA and CDR2 is FQGTGA. As DNA, the CDR3 is TGTGCCAGCAGCTTAATGGGGCCAGCCCTCTCCTACGAGCAGTACTTC. Protein sequence: CASSLMGPALSYEQYF.

About this clone: The sample contains more than one DNA sequence encoding this CDR3. V usage is TRBV18 and J usage is TRBJ1-1; possibly TRBD1 for D (5 bases). The CDR3 is made up of 14 amino acids. Trimming took off 3 bases at V and 0 bases at J, with 8 bases between the two ends. From germline, CDR1 is KGHSH and CDR2 LQKENI. CDR3 sequence reads: CASSPQGLNTEAFF. The DNA for the CDR3 is TGTGCCAGCTCACCCCAGGGCCTGAACACTGAAGCTTTCTTT.

The rearrangement uses TRBV4-1 and TRBJ2-7; D uncertain. The V end was cut by 2 bases, the J end by 7 bases, with 15 bases between. The CDR3 loop spans 14 amino acids. Looked up from germline, CDR1 is MGHRA and CDR2 is YSYEKL. CDR3: CASSQLGSGREQYF. CDR3 DNA: TGCGCCAGCAGCCAACTAGGCTCTGGACGGGAGCAGTACTTC.

This chain connects TRBV7-9 to TRBJ2-2, with D perhaps matching TRBD2 (6 bases). Germline-derived CDR1 and CDR2 are SEHNR and FQNEAQ (reference sequence). The CDR3 spans 14 residues. V lost 6 bases and J lost 6, with 14 bases in between. CDR3 sequence (DNA): TGTGCCAGCAGATCGGTGTCGGGGGCCGGGGAGCTGTTTTTT. Translating gives CASRSVSGAGELFF.

V is TRBV7-9 and J is TRBJ1-5; D gene unclear. Trimming took off 5 bases at V and 0 bases at J, with 8 bases between the two ends. The germline V gene encodes CDR1 SEHNR and CDR2 FQNEAQ (reference sequence). This CDR3 is 14 amino acids long. CDR3 sequence reads: CASSASYSNQPQHF. The DNA for the CDR3 is TGTGCCAGCAGCGCATCTTATAGCAATCAGCCCCAGCATTTT.

The CDR3 spells CASSPIQRGTYEQYF. The CDR3 DNA is TGTGCCAGCTCACCGATACAGCGGGGGACTTACGAGCAGTACTTC. This rearrangement joins TRBV18 to TRBJ2-7; 8 nucleotides agree with TRBD2. Trimming at V came to 3 bases and at J to 4 bases, leaving 8 bases not matched to a gene. Germline CDR1 KGHSH, CDR2 LQKENI. The CDR3 is 15 amino acids.

The chain links TRBV6-1 to TRBJ1-5; 7 nucleotides line up with TRBD1. Germline V lookup: CDR1 MNHNS, CDR2 SASEGT. The CDR3 extends over 14 amino acids. V gave up 6 bases and J gave up 2 bases; unmatched junction bases: 4. The CDR3 region is CASRIQGGNQPQHF. For the CDR3, the DNA is TGTGCCAGCAGAATCCAGGGGGGCAATCAGCCCCAGCATTTT.

This clone was seen just once. V and J are TRBV10-3 and TRBJ2-7; 10 positions agree with TRBD1. J lost 3 bases, V lost 10 bases, and 9 bases had no gene match. Per the germline V gene, CDR1 is ENHRY and CDR2 is SYGVKD. This CDR3 is built from 14 residues. CDR3 protein: CATETGTGDYEQYF. The CDR3 coding sequence is TGTGCCACAGAGACCGGGACAGGGGACTACGAGCAGTACTTC.

The CDR3 coding sequence is TGTGCCAGCAGTTTAGCTCTCAGGGGGCCCTATGGCTACACCTTC. It is translated as CASSLALRGPYGYTF. V and J are TRBV28 and TRBJ1-2, with TRBD1 matching 8 bases. There are 15 residues in the CDR3. V lost 2 bases to trimming and J lost 4 bases; unmatched junction nucleotides: 6. In germline, CDR1 is MDHEN, CDR2 SYDVKM.

V gene TRBV28 combines with J gene TRBJ1-4; TRBD1 matches 11 bases. The CDR3 spans 15 residues. Unmatched junction bases numbered 5, after V lost 5 bases and J lost 6 bases. Germline lookup yields CDR1 MDHEN and CDR2 SYDVKM. CDR3 sequence reads: CASSRPGQGDEKLFF. CDR3 nucleotide sequence: TGTGCCAGCAGTCGACCGGGACAGGGGGATGAAAAACTGTTTTTT.

The chain combines TRBV7-9 with TRBJ2-1, with TRBD2 matching 9 bases. Germline V gene sequence: CDR1 SEHNR, CDR2 FQNEAQ (reference sequence). J lost 8 bases, V lost 5 bases, and 10 bases had no gene match. This CDR3 is built from 15 residues. The CDR3 loop reads CASSLRAGGGYEQFF. The CDR3 DNA is TGTGCCAGCAGCCTAAGGGCGGGAGGGGGCTATGAGCAGTTCTTC.

The rearrangement joins TRBV28 to TRBJ2-7, with TRBD1 matching over 7 bases. The CDR3 loop spans 16 amino acids. Trimming took 6 bases from V and 4 from J; bases not matched to a gene: 15. Germline-derived CDR1 and CDR2 are MDHEN and SYDVKM. Here the CDR3 reads CASRENAGTVPYEQYF. CDR3 in DNA: TGTGCCAGCAGAGAGAATGCCGGGACAGTGCCATACGAGCAGTACTTC.

The chain links TRBV5-4 to TRBJ2-1; possible D gene TRBD1, 6 bases. Trimming removed 0 bases from V and 3 bases from J, with 25 bases in between. Germline values: CDR1 SGHNT, CDR2 YYREEE (reference sequence). The length of the CDR3 is 20 residues. The CDR3 loop is CASSLVAYWGPPIIYNEQFF. The CDR3 DNA sequence: TGTGCCAGCAGCTTGGTAGCGTACTGGGGGCCCCCAATCATCTACAATGAGCAGTTCTTC.

The chain combines TRBV21-1 with TRBJ1-5. TRBV21-1 is deemed a pseudogene. This CDR3 has 14 residues. CDR3 sequence: CASSKERWLSPQHF. Here the CDR3 DNA reads TGTGCCAGCAGCAAAGAGAGATGGTTATCGCCCCAGCATTTT.

The rearrangement joins TRBV7-3 to TRBJ1-1; 8 nucleotides align to TRBD1. The CDR3 covers 14 residues. The germline V gene encodes CDR1 SGHTA and CDR2 FQGTGA. J was trimmed by 3 bases and V by 5 bases; bases with no gene match: 5. Written as DNA, the CDR3 is TGTGCCAGCAGCAGGACAGGGATGGACACTGAAGCTTTCTTT. It translates to CASSRTGMDTEAFF.

The rearrangement links TRBV19 to TRBJ1-5; no definite D call. V dropped 5 bases and J dropped 6 bases, with 14 bases sitting between them. The germline V gene has CDR1 LNHDA and CDR2 SQIVND (reference sequence). The CDR3 sequence is 14 residues long. The CDR3 region is CASSRTARGQPQHF. The CDR3 region has the DNA TGTGCCAGTAGTCGGACGGCGCGTGGTCAGCCCCAGCATTTT. Together with reference TRBV19 and TRBJ1-5, the CDR3 gives the full variable domain: DGGITQSPKYLFRKEGQNVTLSCEQNLNHDAMYWYRQDPGQGLRLIYYSQIVNDFQKGDIAEGYSVSREKKESFPLTVTSAQKNPTAFYLCASSRTARGQPQHFGDGTRLSIL.